This TCR beta chain was found in a study of T cell changes during pregnancy in multiple sclerosis. The CDR3 is made up of 14 amino acids. Germline V gene lookup returns CDR1 SNHLY and CDR2 FYNNEI. The V end was cut by 3 bases, the J end by 0 bases, with 7 bases between. TCRdb's table, derived via immunoSEQ multiplex PCR, lists solely in-frame clones and lacks some. This sample has around 57,000 clones, with approximately 90% found just once. Sequencing was performed on peripheral blood, taken in the second trimester of pregnancy. The source is a female donor with multiple sclerosis, enrolled in a pregnancy study. The chain recombines TRBV2 with TRBJ2-3, with D possibly TRBD2 on 5 matching bases. In DNA form, the CDR3 reads TGTGCCAGCAGTGACAGGACTAGCACAGATACGCAGTATTTT. Its translation: CASSDRTSTDTQYF. The whole variable domain, remainder taken from reference TRBV2 and TRBJ2-3, is EPEVTQTPSHQVTQMGQEVILRCVPISNHLYFYWYRQILGQKVEFLVSFYNNEISEKSEIFDDQFSVERPDGSNFTLKIRSTKLEDSAMYFCASSDRTSTDTQYFGPGTRLTVL.